This T cell receptor beta chain derives from a study of CD8+ T cells in alopecia areata. Overall study context: Those patients who were treated received oral tofacitinib, which was given at 5 to 10 mg twice daily for moderate-to-severe alopecia areata.

Trimming cost V 5 bases and J 2 bases; bases outside gene matches: 8. The CDR3 is made up of 14 amino acids. CDR1 and CDR2 (germline): SQVTM, ANQGSEA. Treatment noted: oral pan-JAK inhibitor, 5-10 mg twice daily. It was cDNA, reverse transcribed from extracted RNA, that served as the sequencing template. This table comes from immunoSEQ multiplex PCR, and its TCRdb copy is limited to in-frame clones, with some not included. The sample consists of approximately 280,000 clones, 58% of them appearing once. The material was CD4+ T cells sorted from blood, obtained at week 24, from a patient treated with tofacitinib. The gene calls are TRBV29-1 and TRBJ2-5; the match to TRBD1 covers 7 bases. The origin of this receptor is a human donor with alopecia areata. The CDR3 DNA reads TGCAGCGTTCTCCGACAGGGTCTTCAAGAGACCCAGTACTTC. Its protein product is CSVLRQGLQETQYF.